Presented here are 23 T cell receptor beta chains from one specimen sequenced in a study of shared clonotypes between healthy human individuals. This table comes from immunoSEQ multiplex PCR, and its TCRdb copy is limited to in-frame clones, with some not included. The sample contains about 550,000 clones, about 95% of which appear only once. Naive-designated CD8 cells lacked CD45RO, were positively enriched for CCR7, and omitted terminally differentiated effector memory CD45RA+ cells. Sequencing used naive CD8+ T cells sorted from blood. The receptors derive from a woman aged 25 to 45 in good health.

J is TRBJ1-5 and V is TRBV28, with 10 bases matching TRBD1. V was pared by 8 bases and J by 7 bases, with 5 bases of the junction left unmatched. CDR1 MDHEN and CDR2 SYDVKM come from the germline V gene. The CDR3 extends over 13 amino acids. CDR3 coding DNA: TGTGCCAGCGGTGGGACAGGGGACCAGCCCCAGCATTTT. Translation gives CASGGTGDQPQHF. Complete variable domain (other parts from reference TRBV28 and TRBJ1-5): DVKVTQSSRYLVKRTGEKVFLECVQDMDHENMFWYRQDPGLGLRLIYFSYDVKMKEKGDIPEGYSVSREKKERFSLILESASTNQTSMYLCASGGTGDQPQHFGDGTRLSIL.

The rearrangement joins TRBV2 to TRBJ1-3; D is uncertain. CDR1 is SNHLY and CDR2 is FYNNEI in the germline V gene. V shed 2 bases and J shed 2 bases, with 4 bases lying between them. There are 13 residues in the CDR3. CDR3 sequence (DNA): TGTGCCAGCAGTGAATCTCCTGGAAACACCATATATTTT. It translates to CASSESPGNTIYF.

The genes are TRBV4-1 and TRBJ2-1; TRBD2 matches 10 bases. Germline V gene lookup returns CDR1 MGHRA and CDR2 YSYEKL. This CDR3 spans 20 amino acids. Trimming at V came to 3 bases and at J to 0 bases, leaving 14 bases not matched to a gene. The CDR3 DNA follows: TGCGCCAGCAGCCAGATTATTGGACTAGCGGTGCGGAGCTCCTACAATGAGCAGTTCTTC. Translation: CASSQIIGLAVRSSYNEQFF.

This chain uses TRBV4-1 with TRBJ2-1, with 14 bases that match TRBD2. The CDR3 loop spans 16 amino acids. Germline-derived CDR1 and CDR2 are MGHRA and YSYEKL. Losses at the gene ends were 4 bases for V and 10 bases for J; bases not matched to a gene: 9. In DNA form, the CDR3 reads TGCGCCAGCAGCCCAAGACTAGCGGGAGGGCGAGAAGAGCAGTTCTTC. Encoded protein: CASSPRLAGGREEQFF.

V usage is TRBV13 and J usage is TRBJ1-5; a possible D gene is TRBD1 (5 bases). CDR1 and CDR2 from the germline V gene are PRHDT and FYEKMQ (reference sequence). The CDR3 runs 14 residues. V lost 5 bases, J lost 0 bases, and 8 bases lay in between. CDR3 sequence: CASSTGGSNQPQHF. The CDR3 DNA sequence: TGTGCCAGCAGCACGGGGGGTAGCAATCAGCCCCAGCATTTT.

In DNA, the CDR3 is TGTGCCAGCAGCCCTACTAGACAAGAGACCCAGTACTTC. It specifies CASSPTRQETQYF. The rearrangement links TRBV7-8 to TRBJ2-5, with a weak D call TRBD2 (5 bases). This CDR3 spans 13 amino acids. Germline lookup yields CDR1 SGHVS and CDR2 FQNEAQ. Trimming left V 5 bases short and J 2 bases short, with 9 bases between.

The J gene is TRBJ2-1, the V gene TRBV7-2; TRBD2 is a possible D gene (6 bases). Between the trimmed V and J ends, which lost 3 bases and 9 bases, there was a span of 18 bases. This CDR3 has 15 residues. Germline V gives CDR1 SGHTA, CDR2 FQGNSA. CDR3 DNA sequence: TGTGCCAGCAGCTTGGGAGGAAACAGCGGCGGTGAGCAGTTCTTC. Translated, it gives CASSLGGNSGGEQFF. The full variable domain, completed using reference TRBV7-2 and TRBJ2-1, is GAGVSQSPSNKVTEKGKDVELRCDPISGHTALYWYRQSLGQGLEFLIYFQGNSAPDKSGLPSDRFSAERTGGSVSTLTIQRTQQEDSAVYLCASSLGGNSGGEQFFGPGTRLTVL.

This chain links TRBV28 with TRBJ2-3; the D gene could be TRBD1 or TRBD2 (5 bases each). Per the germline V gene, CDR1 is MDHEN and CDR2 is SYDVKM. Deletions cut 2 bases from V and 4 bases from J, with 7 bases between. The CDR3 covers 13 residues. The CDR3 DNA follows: TGTGCCAGCAGTTTAAGAGGGGCAGATACGCAGTATTTT. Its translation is CASSLRGADTQYF. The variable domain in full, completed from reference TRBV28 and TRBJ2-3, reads DVKVTQSSRYLVKRTGEKVFLECVQDMDHENMFWYRQDPGLGLRLIYFSYDVKMKEKGDIPEGYSVSREKKERFSLILESASTNQTSMYLCASSLRGADTQYFGPGTRLTVL.

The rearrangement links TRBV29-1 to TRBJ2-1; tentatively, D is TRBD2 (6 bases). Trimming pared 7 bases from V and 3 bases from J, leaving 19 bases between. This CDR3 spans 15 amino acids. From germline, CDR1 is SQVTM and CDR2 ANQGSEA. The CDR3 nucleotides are TGCAGCGCCCCGGCCCGGGACTGGAACTACAATGAGCAGTTCTTC. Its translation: CSAPARDWNYNEQFF.

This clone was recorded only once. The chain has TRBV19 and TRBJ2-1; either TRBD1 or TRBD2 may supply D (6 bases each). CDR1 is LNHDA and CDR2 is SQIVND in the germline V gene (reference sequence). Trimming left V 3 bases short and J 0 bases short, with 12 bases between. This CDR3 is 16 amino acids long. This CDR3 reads CASSIGGGSSYNEQFF. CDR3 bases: TGTGCCAGTAGTATCGGAGGGGGTAGCTCCTACAATGAGCAGTTCTTC.

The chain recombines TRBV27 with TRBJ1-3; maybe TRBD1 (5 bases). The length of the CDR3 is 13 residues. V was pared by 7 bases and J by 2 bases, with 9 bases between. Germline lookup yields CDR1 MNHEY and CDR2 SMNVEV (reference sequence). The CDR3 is CASTSGAGNTIYF. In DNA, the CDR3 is TGTGCCAGCACTTCGGGGGCTGGAAACACCATATATTTT.

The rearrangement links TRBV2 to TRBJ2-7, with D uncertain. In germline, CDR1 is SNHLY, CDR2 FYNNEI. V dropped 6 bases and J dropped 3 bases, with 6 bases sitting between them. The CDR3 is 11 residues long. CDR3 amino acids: CASRTDYEQYF. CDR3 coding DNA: TGTGCCAGCAGAACAGACTACGAGCAGTACTTC.

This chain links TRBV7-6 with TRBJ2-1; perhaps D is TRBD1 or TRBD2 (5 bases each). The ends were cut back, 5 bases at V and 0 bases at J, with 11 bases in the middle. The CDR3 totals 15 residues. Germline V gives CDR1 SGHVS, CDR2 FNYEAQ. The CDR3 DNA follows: TGTGCCAGCAGCCACGAGGGGAGCTCCTACAATGAGCAGTTCTTC. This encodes CASSHEGSSYNEQFF.

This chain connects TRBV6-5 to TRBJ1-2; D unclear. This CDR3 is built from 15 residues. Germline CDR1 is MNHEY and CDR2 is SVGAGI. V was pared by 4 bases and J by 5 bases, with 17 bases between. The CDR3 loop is CASSSHGGEEYGYTF. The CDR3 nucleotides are TGTGCCAGCAGTTCCCACGGCGGGGAAGAATATGGCTACACCTTC.

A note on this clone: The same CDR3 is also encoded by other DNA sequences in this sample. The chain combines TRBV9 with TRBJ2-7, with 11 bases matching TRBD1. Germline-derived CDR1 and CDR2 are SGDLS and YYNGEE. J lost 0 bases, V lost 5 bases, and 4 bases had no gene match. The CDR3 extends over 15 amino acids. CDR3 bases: TGTGCCAGCAGTGCCGGGACAGGGGGCTCCTACGAGCAGTACTTC. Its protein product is CASSAGTGGSYEQYF.

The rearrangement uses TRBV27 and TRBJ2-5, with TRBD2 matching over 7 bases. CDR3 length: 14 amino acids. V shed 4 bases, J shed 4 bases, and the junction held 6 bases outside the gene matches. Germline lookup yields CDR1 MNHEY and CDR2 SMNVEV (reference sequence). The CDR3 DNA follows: TGTGCCAGCAGTTGGGCGGGAGATCGAGAGACCCAGTACTTC. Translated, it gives CASSWAGDRETQYF.

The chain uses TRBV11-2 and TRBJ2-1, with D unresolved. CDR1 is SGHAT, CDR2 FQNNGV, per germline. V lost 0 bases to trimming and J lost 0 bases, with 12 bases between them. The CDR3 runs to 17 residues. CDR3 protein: CASSLDFRLDSYNEQFF. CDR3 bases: TGTGCCAGCAGCTTAGATTTTAGGCTAGACTCCTACAATGAGCAGTTCTTC. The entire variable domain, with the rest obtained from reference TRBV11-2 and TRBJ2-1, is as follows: EAGVAQSPRYKIIEKRQSVAFWCNPISGHATLYWYQQILGQGPKLLIQFQNNGVVDDSQLPKDRFSAERLKGVDSTLKIQPAKLEDSAVYLCASSLDFRLDSYNEQFFGPGTRLTVL.

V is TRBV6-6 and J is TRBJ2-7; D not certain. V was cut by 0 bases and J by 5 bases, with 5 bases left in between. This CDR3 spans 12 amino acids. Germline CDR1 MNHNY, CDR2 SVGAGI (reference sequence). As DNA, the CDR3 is TGTGCCAGCAGTTACTCTCCCCACGAGCAGTACTTC. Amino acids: CASSYSPHEQYF.

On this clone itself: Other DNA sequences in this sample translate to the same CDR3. This chain's CDR3 is CASSPPGSYGYTF. For the CDR3, the DNA is TGTGCCAGCAGCCCCCCCGGGAGCTATGGCTACACCTTC. V and J are TRBV7-9 and TRBJ1-2, with no clear D. This CDR3 spans 13 amino acids. The germline CDR1 and CDR2 sequences are SEHNR and FQNEAQ (reference sequence). Trimming left V 5 bases short and J 4 bases short, with 11 bases between.

In DNA form, the CDR3 reads TGTGCCAGCAGTTTGGGGGGCCCCCCCAATGAAGCTTTCTTT. Its translation: CASSLGGPPNEAFF. The chain recombines TRBV27 with TRBJ1-1, with D possibly matching TRBD1 (6 bases). The germline gives CDR1 MNHEY, CDR2 SMNVEV (reference sequence). V lost 3 bases to trimming and J lost 7 bases, with 15 bases between them. The CDR3 has 14 residues.

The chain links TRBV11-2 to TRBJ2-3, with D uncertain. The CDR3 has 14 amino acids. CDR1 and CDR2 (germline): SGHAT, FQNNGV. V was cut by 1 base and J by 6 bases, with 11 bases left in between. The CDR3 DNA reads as TGTGCCAGCAGCTTAGCTTCGGACGCCGATACGCAGTATTTT. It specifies CASSLASDADTQYF.

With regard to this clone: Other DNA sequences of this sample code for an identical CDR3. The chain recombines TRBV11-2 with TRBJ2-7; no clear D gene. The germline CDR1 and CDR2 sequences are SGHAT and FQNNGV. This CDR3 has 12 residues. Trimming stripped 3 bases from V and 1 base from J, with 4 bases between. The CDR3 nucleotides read TGTGCCAGCAGCTTTGGGTCCTACGAGCAGTACTTC. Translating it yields CASSFGSYEQYF. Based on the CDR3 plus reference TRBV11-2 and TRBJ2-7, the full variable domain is EAGVAQSPRYKIIEKRQSVAFWCNPISGHATLYWYQQILGQGPKLLIQFQNNGVVDDSQLPKDRFSAERLKGVDSTLKIQPAKLEDSAVYLCASSFGSYEQYFGPGTRLTVT.

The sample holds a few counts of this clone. The CDR3 loop is CASRDNQPQHF. The DNA for the CDR3 is TGTGCCAGCAGGGACAATCAGCCCCAGCATTTT. The chain uses TRBV28 and TRBJ1-5; no clear D gene. CDR1 is MDHEN, CDR2 SYDVKM, per germline. V was cut by 6 bases and J by 3 bases, with 3 bases left in between. CDR3 length: 11 residues.